This TCR beta chain emerged from a study of blood T cell repertoires in COVID-19. Study background: The origin of the acute and convalescent COVID-19 samples was the United States, Italy and Spain. The analysed material was cDNA or gDNA that came from T cells, B-cell-depleted T cells, or PBMCs.

Source study methods: Amplification from reference gene primers served as the basis for estimated nucleated cell counts. Assay used: immunoSEQ multiplex PCR; TCRdb lists only in-frame clones, some missing. The V and J calls and clone size were taken over from that table, and D and trimming were inferred from the DNA. The data show about 250,000 clones, nearly 90% seen once. Germline V CDR1 and CDR2: SGDLS, YYNGEE. The CDR3 covers 15 residues. Trimming at V came to 4 bases and at J to 4 bases, leaving 3 bases not matched to a gene. The specimen sequenced was peripheral blood. This TCR derives from a young man with active or convalescent COVID-19. This chain connects TRBV9 to TRBJ2-3; 13 positions match TRBD2. The CDR3 loop reads CASSPGLAGADTQYF. CDR3 bases: TGTGCCAGCAGCCCAGGACTAGCGGGAGCAGATACGCAGTATTTT. Using reference TRBV9 and TRBJ2-3 for the parts outside the CDR3, the full variable domain is DSGVTQTPKHLITATGQRVTLRCSPRSGDLSVYWYQQSLDQGLQFLIQYYNGEERAKGNILERFSAQQFPDLHSELNLSSLELGDSALYFCASSPGLAGADTQYFGPGTRLTVL.